This T cell receptor beta chain was observed in a study of T cell responses to AZD1222 COVID-19 vaccine. Study-level points and caveats: Donors were largely white British and mainly female; clonal diversity was possibly underestimated. Within unmutated variant regions lay the reported targets of nearly half of spike-specific TCRs. Spike-specific TCRs gained breadth and depth after people received two AZD1222 doses.

Using immunoSEQ multiplex PCR, the repertoire was profiled, and TCRdb retains in-frame clones only, with some absent. The data contain some 250,000 clones, approximately 94% of them singletons. Pooling was applied to second doses at about 4 or about 12 weeks. Concerning this clone: Its matching antigen is unknown.

From germline, CDR1 is PRHDT and CDR2 FYEKMQ (reference sequence). The CDR3 extends over 15 amino acids. After removal of 0 bases from V and 2 bases from J, the junction contained 3 bases not matched to a gene. Specimen: peripheral blood, collected 28 days after the second AZD1222 dose. V is TRBV13 and J is TRBJ1-2; 7 positions agree with TRBD1. The origin of this receptor is an adult who received the AZD1222 COVID-19 vaccine. The CDR3 protein is CASSLGGTVNYGYTF. The CDR3 bases are TGTGCCAGCAGCTTAGGCGGGACAGTCAACTATGGCTACACCTTC.